These 8 T cell receptor beta chains originate from one sample sequenced in a study of early T cells in non-severe SARS-CoV-2 infection. TCRdb independently ran MiXCR on the 5' RACE reads; one entry per CDR3 protein. There are approximately 79,000 distinct CDR3 sequences in the sample; less than 15% occur only once, and around 6% lies in the top ten. The sequencing sample was made of whole blood. The source of these receptors is an adult who was a healthcare worker with PCR-confirmed SARS-CoV-2 infection or an uninfected control (not recorded which).

The chain is built from TRBV18 and TRBJ1-1; 10 nucleotides agree with TRBD1. Germline V gene data show CDR1 as KGHSH and CDR2 as LQKENI. J lost 3 bases, V lost 2 bases, and 3 bases had no gene match. This CDR3 spans 15 amino acids. CDR3 protein: CASSPMGQGYTEAFF. The CDR3, as DNA: TGTGCCAGCTCACCAATGGGACAGGGGTACACTGAAGCTTTCTTT.

CDR3 loop: CASSQRLAGVSDTQYF. CDR3 DNA: TGTGCCAGCAGCCAAAGACTAGCGGGGGTGTCAGATACGCAGTATTTT. The rearrangement links TRBV7-2 to TRBJ2-3; the match to TRBD2 covers 12 bases. Germline CDR1 is SGHTA and CDR2 is FQGNSA. The CDR3 loop spans 16 amino acids. Unmatched junction bases numbered 7, after V lost 5 bases and J lost 4 bases.

This clonotype was observed a few times. The CDR3 DNA reads as TGTGCCAGCAGCCAAGATAGGTTGCCCGAGCAGTTCTTC. This codes for CASSQDRLPEQFF. V is TRBV3-1 and J is TRBJ2-1; D gene ambiguous. Trimming shortened V by 0 bases and J by 10 bases, and 10 bases separated the two germline ends. The length of the CDR3 is 13 residues. Germline-derived CDR1 and CDR2 are LGHDT and YNNKEL (reference sequence).

This clonotype was counted many times. J is TRBJ1-1 and V is TRBV24-1, with D possibly matching TRBD1 (6 bases). The CDR3 totals 20 residues. Trimming took off 4 bases at V and 0 bases at J, with 26 bases between the two ends. Germline V gene lookup returns CDR1 KGHDR and CDR2 SFDVKD. The CDR3 nucleotides are TGTGCCACCAGTGAACCTCCGGGACACTCGGCGTTATCAATGAACACTGAAGCTTTCTTT. This gives the protein CATSEPPGHSALSMNTEAFF.

V gene TRBV4-1 combines with J gene TRBJ2-7, with a weak D call TRBD2 (5 bases). In germline, CDR1 is MGHRA, CDR2 YSYEKL. The CDR3 has 15 amino acids. The V end was cut by 1 base, the J end by 0 bases, with 10 bases between. CDR3 DNA: TGCGCCAGCAGCCAAGGAGAGGGAATCTCCTACGAGCAGTACTTC. It codes for CASSQGEGISYEQYF.

The sample holds a few counts of this clonotype. The chain links TRBV18 to TRBJ2-5; D unclear. Germline CDR1 KGHSH, CDR2 LQKENI. V was trimmed by 2 bases and J by 5 bases, leaving 15 bases between them. There are 15 residues in the CDR3. CDR3 loop: CASSPLSTTSETQYF. The DNA for the CDR3 is TGTGCCAGCTCACCATTAAGTACCACGTCGGAGACCCAGTACTTC. Using reference TRBV18 and TRBJ2-5 for the parts outside the CDR3, the full variable domain is NAGVMQNPRHLVRRRGQEARLRCSPMKGHSHVYWYRQLPEEGLKFMVYLQKENIIDESGMPKERFSAEFPKEGPSILRIQQVVRGDSAAYFCASSPLSTTSETQYFGPGTRLLVL.

In this sample, this clonotype turned up many times. The CDR3 DNA sequence: TGTGCCAGCAGCTCTAGCGGGAGTTCTTACAATGAGCAGTTCTTC. Translating it yields CASSSSGSSYNEQFF. V and J are TRBV5-5 and TRBJ2-1; 10 bases are a match to TRBD2. Germline V CDR1 and CDR2: SGHKS, YYEKEE (reference sequence). The junction had 4 bases not matched to a gene; V was cut back by 3 bases and J by 4 bases. The CDR3 contains 15 residues.

The chain carries TRBV6-2 or TRBV6-3 and TRBJ2-1; D is uncertain. The germline gives CDR1 MNHEY, CDR2 SVGEGT. The CDR3 is 13 residues long. The V and J ends lost 6 bases and 3 bases respectively, with 9 bases between them. The CDR3 region is CASRLASYNEQFF. CDR3 bases: TGTGCCAGCAGACTCGCTAGCTACAATGAGCAGTTCTTC.